The rows below give T cell receptor beta chains drawn from one sample of a study of beta chain features in type 1 diabetes. Repertoires were generated with immunoSEQ multiplex PCR, while TCRdb's copy carries only in-frame clones and drops some. This sample has hundreds of thousands of clones, with roughly an eighth found just once. Sequenced input: naive CD4+ T cells from blood. The origin of the receptors is a man between 18 and 35 years old with type 1 diabetes. The CDR3 runs from the conserved cysteine through the conserved F or W. D genes are given only for firm matches. Clone size is not always given. Where it is, it says once, few, many or a class for expanded clones.

clone size	V gene	D gene	J gene	CDR3 DNA	CDR3 protein
NA	TRBV25-1	NA	TRBJ1-2	TGTGCCAGCAGTGGCCGCCTCGGGGTGGGCGGCTATGGCTACACCTTC	CASSGRLGVGGYGYTF
NA	TRBV6-1	NA	TRBJ2-5	TGTGCCAGCAGCCAACAGGGGACCCAGTACTTC	CASSQQGTQYF
NA	TRBV2	NA	TRBJ2-3	TGTGCCAGCAGTGACCGGAGTAGCACAGATACGCAGTATTTT	CASSDRSSTDTQYF
few	TRBV19	NA	TRBJ2-6	TGTGCCAGTACCCCCGGGAGTGTGATAACTGGGGCCAACGTCCTGACTTTC	CASTPGSVITGANVLTF
few	TRBV29-1	NA	TRBJ2-1	TGCAGTCACGAGGGGGGCGCGACTTACAATGAGCAGTTCTTC	CSHEGGATYNEQFF
few	TRBV6-8	TRBD1	TRBJ2-1	TGTGCCAGCAACTTGGACAGGGGACATTACAATGAGCAGTTCTTC	CASNLDRGHYNEQFF
NA	TRBV7-9	NA	TRBJ2-2	TGTGCCAGCAGCTTAGATTACCAGGGGGGCAAACCGGAGCTGTTTTTT	CASSLDYQGGKPELFF
NA	TRBV7-3	NA	TRBJ2-6	TGTGCCAGCAGCTTAAAAACTTTAAGTCTGGCTGGGGCCAACGTCCTGACTTTC	CASSLKTLSLAGANVLTF
NA	TRBV27	NA	TRBJ2-3	TGTGCCAGCAGCTTTACACGCGGGCACTACACAGATACGCAGTATTTT	CASSFTRGHYTDTQYF
NA	TRBV13	TRBD1	TRBJ2-7	TGTGCCAGCAGCTTACTAGTCTCGACAGGGGGCTACGAGCAGTACTTC	CASSLLVSTGGYEQYF
few	TRBV7-9	NA	TRBJ1-1	TGTGCCAGCAGCCCCGGGGGGAACACTGAAGCTTTCTTT	CASSPGGNTEAFF
few	TRBV2	NA	TRBJ1-2	TGTGCCAGCAGAAGTCGAGAGACCCAGGGTGGCTACACCTTC	CASRSRETQGGYTF
few	TRBV30	TRBD2	TRBJ2-1	TGTGCCTGGAGTGTAAGCGGGAGAAGGAACAATGAGCAGTTCTTC	CAWSVSGRRNNEQFF
NA	TRBV10-3	TRBD2	TRBJ2-7	TGTGCCGCCCTAGGGAGGGAGGAAGAGCAGTACTTC	CAALGREEEQYF
few	TRBV5-6	NA	TRBJ2-1	TGTGCCAGCAGTTACCGGGTGCGAATTCCCAATGAGCAGTTCTTC	CASSYRVRIPNEQFF
few	TRBV7-2	NA	TRBJ1-1	TGTGCCAGCAGACTAGGACGGGGGAACACTGAAGCTTTCTTT	CASRLGRGNTEAFF
few	TRBV19	NA	TRBJ2-7	TGTGCCAGTAGTGAAGGACTCCGTTTTAACGAGCAGTACTTC	CASSEGLRFNEQYF
few	TRBV19	NA	TRBJ1-5	TGTGCCAGTAGTATAGATCGCAGGGATGTAAGAAGCAATCAGCCCCAGCATTTT	CASSIDRRDVRSNQPQHF
NA	TRBV9	NA	TRBJ1-4	TGTGCCAGCAGCGTACGGGGGACACCAGCAACTAATGAAAAACTGTTTTTT	CASSVRGTPATNEKLFF
few	TRBV5-1	TRBD2	TRBJ2-7	TGCGCCAGCAGCTTGGAACGCGGGGGAAACTACGAGCAGTACTTC	CASSLERGGNYEQYF
NA	TRBV30	NA	TRBJ2-7	TGTGCCTGGAGTGTAGGCCAGGGGTACGAGCAGTACTTC	CAWSVGQGYEQYF
NA	TRBV7-2	NA	TRBJ2-1	TGTGCCAGCAGCGTCACTAGGAGTCATGAGCAGTTCTTC	CASSVTRSHEQFF
NA	TRBV5-5	TRBD1	TRBJ2-3	TGTGCCAGCAGCTTGGTAGAAGGACAGGTCATAGATACGCAGTATTTT	CASSLVEGQVIDTQYF
few	TRBV9	NA	TRBJ1-3	TGTGCCAGCAGCGTAGGAGGCCACGTGGGAAACACCATATATTTT	CASSVGGHVGNTIYF
few	TRBV2	NA	TRBJ2-4	TGTGCCAGCAGGGGGACACTCAGGGACATTCAGTACTTC	CASRGTLRDIQYF
once	TRBV15	TRBD2	TRBJ2-1	TGTGCCACCAGCACTCGTCCGGGGGCCGCTAGCGGGTTCAATGAGCAGTTCTTC	CATSTRPGAASGFNEQFF
NA	TRBV30	NA	TRBJ2-7	TGTGCCTGGAGTGTCTCAGCAAACTCCTACGAGCAGTACTTC	CAWSVSANSYEQYF
few	TRBV25-1	TRBD2	TRBJ2-3	TGTGCCAGCCGCAAGCGGGAGATCACAGATACGCAGTATTTT	CASRKREITDTQYF
few	TRBV4-2	TRBD2	TRBJ2-3	TGTGCCAGCAGCGACGGGACTAGCGACTCCACAGATACGCAGTATTTT	CASSDGTSDSTDTQYF
few	TRBV12-5	NA	TRBJ2-1	TGTGCTAGTGGTCTTAGCGCCCCATCCTACAATGAGCAGTTCTTC	CASGLSAPSYNEQFF
few	TRBV29-1	NA	TRBJ1-2	TGCAGCTTCTGGCGGGTCACCCCCTATGGCTACACCTTC	CSFWRVTPYGYTF
few	TRBV11-2	NA	TRBJ2-1	TGTGCCAGCAGCTCACAGTGGATGGGTAGGTCCTACAATGAGCAGTTCTTC	CASSSQWMGRSYNEQFF
NA	TRBV2	NA	TRBJ1-1	TGTGCCAGCAGTGAGGTCTCCCGTGCCAACACTGAAGCTTTCTTT	CASSEVSRANTEAFF
NA	TRBV9	NA	TRBJ1-5	TGTGCCAGCAGCGCGGGACGCCCAGGCGATCAGCCCCAGCATTTT	CASSAGRPGDQPQHF
NA	TRBV20-1	NA	TRBJ1-2	TGCAGTGCTAAGCGCTATGGCTACACCTTC	CSAKRYGYTF
NA	TRBV4-1	TRBD2	TRBJ2-3	TGCGCCAGCAGCCGAGGACTAGCTAGCACAGATACGCAGTATTTT	CASSRGLASTDTQYF
NA	TRBV5-6	NA	TRBJ1-1	TGTGCCAGCAGCAACCCGGGGGCGAACACTGAAGCTTTCTTT	CASSNPGANTEAFF
NA	TRBV6-6	NA	TRBJ1-6	TGTGCCAGCACCTTGGCTTTCTATAATTCACCCCTCCACTTT	CASTLAFYNSPLHF
few	TRBV7-3	NA	TRBJ1-1	TGTGCCACCTCCTGGTCCCAGAACACTGAAGCTTTCTTT	CATSWSQNTEAFF
NA	TRBV4-3	NA	TRBJ1-2	TGCGCCAGCAGCCAAGATCGCGGCTATGGCTACACCTTC	CASSQDRGYGYTF
NA	TRBV27	NA	TRBJ2-5	TGTGCCAGCAGTTTATCGGGGGGCACAGAGACCCAGTACTTC	CASSLSGGTETQYF
NA	TRBV7-9	TRBD2	TRBJ2-1	TGTGCCAGCAGCTTAGGGCTAGCGGGAACTTACAATGAGCAGTTCTTC	CASSLGLAGTYNEQFF
NA	TRBV15	TRBD2	TRBJ2-4	TGTGCCACCTCCGAGCGGGAGGAGGGCAAAAACATTCAGTACTTC	CATSEREEGKNIQYF
NA	TRBV7-3	NA	TRBJ2-1	TGTGCCAGCAGCTTAAATCTTGGGAGAATGATACGCAATGAGCAGTTCTTC	CASSLNLGRMIRNEQFF
NA	TRBV6-5	NA	TRBJ2-4	TGTGCCATCAGTCAGAGGGGGGAGGCCAAAAACATTCAGTACTTC	CAISQRGEAKNIQYF